The T cell receptor (beta chain) under discussion was sequenced for a study of OX40 agonist ivuxolimab in advanced cancers. Study-level information: Patients received intravenous ivuxolimab every 2 weeks at 0.01 to 10 mg/kg.

The protocol was immunoSEQ multiplex PCR, while the TCRdb copy is restricted to in-frame clones and leaves out a portion. The sample has over 70,000 clones, 65% to 90% seen once. Germline V lookup: CDR1 LNHDA, CDR2 SQIVND (reference sequence). The CDR3 loop spans 14 amino acids. V was clipped by 1 base and J by 6 bases; unmatched bases: 5. This clone has a single count. The chain links TRBV19 to TRBJ1-1, with 7 nucleotides matching TRBD1. The source was CD4+ or CD8+ T cells sorted from blood, collected in a trial of the OX40 agonist ivuxolimab. This receptor was obtained from an adult with an advanced solid tumor such as melanoma, head and neck, liver or kidney cancer. Here the CDR3 reads CASSIGGRGAEAFF. The CDR3 nucleotides read TGTGCCAGTAGTATAGGAGGCAGGGGGGCTGAAGCTTTCTTT. Combining the CDR3 with reference TRBV19 and TRBJ1-1 gives the whole variable domain DGGITQSPKYLFRKEGQNVTLSCEQNLNHDAMYWYRQDPGQGLRLIYYSQIVNDFQKGDIAEGYSVSREKKESFPLTVTSAQKNPTAFYLCASSIGGRGAEAFFGQGTRLTVV.